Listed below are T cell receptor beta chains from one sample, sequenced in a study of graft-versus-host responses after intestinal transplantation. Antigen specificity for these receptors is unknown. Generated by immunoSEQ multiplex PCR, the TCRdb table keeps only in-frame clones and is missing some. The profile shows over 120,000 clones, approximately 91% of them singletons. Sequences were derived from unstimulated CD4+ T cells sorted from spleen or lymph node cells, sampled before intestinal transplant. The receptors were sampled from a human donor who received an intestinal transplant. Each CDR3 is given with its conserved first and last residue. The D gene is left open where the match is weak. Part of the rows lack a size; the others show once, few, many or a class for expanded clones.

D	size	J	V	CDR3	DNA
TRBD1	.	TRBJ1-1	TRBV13	CASSYMGQIITEAFF	TGTGCCAGCAGTTATATGGGACAGATCATCACTGAAGCTTTCTTT
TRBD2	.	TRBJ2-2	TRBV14	CASSPRLAGEGELFF	TGTGCCAGCAGCCCGCGACTAGCGGGAGAGGGGGAGCTGTTTTTT
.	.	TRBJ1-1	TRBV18	CASSPAGVGTEAFF	TGTGCCAGCTCACCGGCCGGGGTGGGAACTGAAGCTTTCTTT
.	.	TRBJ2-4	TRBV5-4	CASSETAILAKNIQYF	TGTGCCAGCAGCGAGACAGCGATACTAGCCAAAAACATTCAGTACTTC
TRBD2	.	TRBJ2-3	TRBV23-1	CASSQSGSGSTDTQYF	TGCGCCAGCAGTCAATCGGGTAGCGGGAGCACAGATACGCAGTATTTT
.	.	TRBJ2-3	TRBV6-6	CASRPGNADTQYF	TGTGCCAGCAGGCCGGGGAATGCAGATACGCAGTATTTT
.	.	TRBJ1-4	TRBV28	CASSFSRGGAANEKLFF	TGTGCCAGCAGTTTCTCCCGGGGGGGAGCAGCTAATGAAAAACTGTTTTTT
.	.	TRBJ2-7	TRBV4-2	CASSQEAVNYEQYF	TGTGCCAGCAGCCAAGAGGCCGTCAACTACGAGCAGTACTTC
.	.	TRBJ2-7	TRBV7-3	CASSPTGLTSEQYF	TGTGCCAGCAGCCCGACGGGTCTTACGAGCGAGCAGTACTTC
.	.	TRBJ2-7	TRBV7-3	CASSLERGAHYEQYF	TGTGCCAGCAGCTTAGAACGGGGAGCCCACTACGAGCAGTACTTC
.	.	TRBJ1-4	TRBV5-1	CASSLGQASEKLFF	TGCGCCAGCAGCTTGGGACAGGCTAGTGAAAAACTGTTTTTT
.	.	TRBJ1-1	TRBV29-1	CSVVMRDKAFF	TGCAGCGTTGTAATGAGGGATAAAGCTTTCTTT
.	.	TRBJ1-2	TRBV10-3	CAISESALRGYTF	TGTGCCATCAGTGAGTCAGCGTTGCGGGGCTACACCTTC
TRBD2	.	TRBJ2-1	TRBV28	CASSVAGGPHNEQFF	TGTGCCAGCAGTGTAGCGGGAGGGCCCCACAATGAGCAGTTCTTC
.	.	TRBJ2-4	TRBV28	CASSPAGAKNIQYF	TGTGCCAGCAGTCCCGCCGGGGCCAAAAACATTCAGTACTTC
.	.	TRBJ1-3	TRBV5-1	CASSLGWPDTSGNTIYF	TGCGCCAGCAGCTTGGGGTGGCCGGACACCTCTGGAAACACCATATATTTT
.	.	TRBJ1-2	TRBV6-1	CASSEGRGYGYTF	TGTGCCAGCAGTGAAGGAAGGGGCTATGGCTACACCTTC
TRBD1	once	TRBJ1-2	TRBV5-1	CASSLDGQGRYGYTF	TGCGCCAGCAGCTTGGATGGACAGGGACGCTATGGCTACACCTTC
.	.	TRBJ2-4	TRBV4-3	CASSQDSRAEAAYF	TGCGCCAGCAGCCAAGATTCCCGAGCGGAGGCCGCATACTTC
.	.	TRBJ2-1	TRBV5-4	CASSLPGRDNEQFF	TGTGCCAGCAGCTTGCCGGGAAGGGACAATGAGCAGTTCTTC
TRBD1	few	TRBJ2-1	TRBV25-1	CASSRDSNNEQFF	TGTGCCAGCAGTAGGGACAGCAACAATGAGCAGTTCTTC
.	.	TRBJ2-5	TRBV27	CASSFRQGGETQYF	TGTGCCAGCAGCTTTAGGCAAGGTGGGGAGACCCAGTACTTC
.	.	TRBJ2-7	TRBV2	CASSPTGNEQYF	TGTGCCAGCAGTCCAACAGGGAACGAGCAGTACTTC
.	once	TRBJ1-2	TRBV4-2	CASGQKGMVNYGYTF	TGTGCCAGCGGCCAGAAAGGGATGGTCAACTATGGCTACACCTTC
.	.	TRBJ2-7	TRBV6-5	CASSPQGPISYEQYF	TGTGCCAGCAGCCCACAGGGACCCATCTCCTACGAGCAGTACTTC
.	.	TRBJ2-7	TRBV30	CAWNPSGVYEQYF	TGTGCCTGGAACCCCAGCGGCGTCTACGAGCAGTACTTC
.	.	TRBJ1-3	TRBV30	CAWRRDLSGNTIYF	TGTGCCTGGAGACGGGACCTCTCTGGAAACACCATATATTTT